These 22 T cell receptor beta chains were all obtained from the same sample, sequenced in a study of T cell clonality in common variable immunodeficiency. Sequencing was performed with immunoSEQ multiplex PCR; in TCRdb, only in-frame clones are kept and a portion is missing. There are around 45,000 clones in the sample, none observed a single time. Sequencing input: peripheral blood mononuclear cells. The receptors originated from a person between 18 and 70 years old in good health.

This clone was recorded at least ten times. The junction shows a germline mismatch at one end, possibly a read error. The read gets to within 3 residues of the CDR3 end, and the germline J gene fills in the rest. The chain uses TRBV20-1 and TRBJ2-1; 7 nucleotides agree with TRBD2. In germline, CDR1 is DFQATT, CDR2 SNEGSKA (reference sequence). CDR3 size: 14 residues. CDR3 DNA (partial): TGTAGTGCTAGTCTAGGACTAGTGTTCCATGAG. It codes for CSASLGLVFHE. In full, the CDR3 is CSASLGLVFHEQFF.

This clone was counted ten times or more. The CDR3 extends 3 residues past the end of the read, so its final part is completed from the germline J gene. The gene calls are TRBV3-1 (or the pseudogene TRBV3-2) and TRBJ2-5; D is perhaps TRBD1 (6 bases). Germline V gene sequence: CDR1 LGHDT, CDR2 YNNKEL (reference sequence). Deletions cut 0 bases from V and 5 bases from J, with 10 bases between. The CDR3 runs to 14 residues. CDR3 DNA (partial): TGTGCCAGCAGCCAAGATTGGACAGAGGAGACC. Protein product: CASSQDWTEET. The full CDR3 reads CASSQDWTEETQYF.

This clone was seen repeatedly, ten times or more. The read ends 3 residues shy of where the CDR3 ends; the end is completed using the germline J gene. This sequence joins TRBV6-4 and TRBJ2-2; unclear D gene. The CDR3 length is 13 residues. V lost 3 bases and J 1 base, leaving 3 bases between the germline ends. Germline V gene data show CDR1 as MRHNA and CDR2 as SNTAGT. Incomplete CDR3 DNA: TGTGCCAGCAGTGAAGGGAACACCGGGGAG. Its translation: CASSEGNTGE. The entire CDR3 protein reads CASSEGNTGELFF.

This clone was recorded at least ten times. The CDR3 end falls 3 residues outside the read, so it is completed with the germline J gene. This chain joins TRBV5-1 and TRBJ2-2; TRBD2 agrees at 8 bases. This CDR3 has 14 amino acids. CDR1 and CDR2 from the germline V gene are SGHRS and YFSETQ. With V trimmed by 4 bases and J by 7 bases, 6 bases remained unmatched. The CDR3 sequence: CASSPGGPDGELFF. The CDR3 bases that were read are TGCGCCAGCAGCCCGGGGGGGCCGGACGGGGAG.

This clone has ten or more counts. Read data end 3 residues before the CDR3 end; the end is taken from the germline J gene. Other DNA sequences within the sample encode an identical CDR3. The rearrangement uses TRBV20-1 and TRBJ1-3; tentative D call: TRBD1 (6 bases). The CDR3 loop spans 14 amino acids. Between the trimmed V and J ends, which lost 3 bases and 0 bases, there was a span of 9 bases. From germline, CDR1 is DFQATT and CDR2 SNEGSKA (reference sequence). CDR3 bases read: TGCAGTGCTAGGGACAGAAACTCTGGAAACACC. Translating it yields CSARDRNSGNT. The whole CDR3 is CSARDRNSGNTIYF.

In this sample, this clone turned up many times. The CDR3 end is not reached by the read, which stops 3 residues before it; the germline J gene fills it in. The chain joins TRBV6-1 to TRBJ1-1; the D gene is possibly TRBD1 (5 bases). CDR3 length equals 12 residues. Germline loops: CDR1 MNHNS, CDR2 SASEGT. The DNA read from the CDR3 is TGTGCCAGCAGTAAAGAGACAGTTGCG. Translating gives CASSKETVA. The CDR3 reads in full as CASSKETVAAFF.

On this clone itself: The sequence runs out 3 residues before the end of the CDR3; the remainder is reconstructed from the germline J gene. The chain couples TRBV20-1 to TRBJ1-2, with 11 bases identical to TRBD1. CDR1 is DFQATT, CDR2 SNEGSKA, per germline (reference sequence). The CDR3 spans 14 residues. CDR3 bases read: TGCAGTGCTAGAGAGGGACAGGGGGTATACGAC. The encoded protein is CSAREGQGVYD. The whole CDR3 sequence reads CSAREGQGVYDYTF.

This clone was seen ten or more times. Sequencing ends 3 residues short of the CDR3 end; the germline J gene provides the rest. The V gene is TRBV5-6, the J gene TRBJ2-1, with 9 bases aligning to TRBD1. The CDR3 totals 15 residues. J was trimmed by 9 bases and V by 5 bases; bases with no gene match: 12. The germline V gene encodes CDR1 SGHDT and CDR2 YYEEEE. The part of the CDR3 DNA that was read is TGTGCCAGCAGTTTACTCGGGACAGGGCGAGGTGAG. Its translation: CASSLLGTGRGE. The CDR3, in full, reads CASSLLGTGRGEQFF. The full variable domain, its missing parts supplied by reference TRBV5-6 and TRBJ2-1, is DAGVTQSPTHLIKTRGQQVTLRCSPKSGHDTVSWYQQALGQGPQFIFQYYEEEERQRGNFPDRFSGHQFPNYSSELNVNALLLGDSALYLCASSLLGTGRGEQFFGPGTRLTVL.

This clone was seen repeatedly, ten times or more. The CDR3 end is not reached by the read, which stops 3 residues before it; the germline J gene fills it in. V usage is TRBV30 and J usage is TRBJ2-2; D may be TRBD2 (7 bases). The CDR3 runs to 17 residues. The germline CDR1 and CDR2 sequences are GTSNPN and SVGIG (reference sequence). The CDR3: CAWRRGGVPSYNSPLFF. CDR3 DNA (partial): TGTGCCTGGCGTAGGGGGGGGGTCCCCTCCTATAATTCACCG.

This clone was counted ten times or more. The CDR3 DNA, read in part, is TGTGCCAGCCAACCCTTGACTTTTAACTATGGC. Amino acid sequence: CASQPLTFNYG. The full CDR3 is CASQPLTFNYGYTF. J is TRBJ1-2 and V is TRBV6-2 or TRBV6-3; D remains unclear. With the read ending 3 residues before the CDR3 end, the germline J gene is used to fill in that end. CDR3 length: 14 amino acids. Deletions cut 8 bases from V and 1 base from J, with 14 bases between. Germline V gene data show CDR1 as MNHEY and CDR2 as SVGEGT.

This clone has a handful of counts. The read finishes 3 residues shy of the CDR3 end, and the germline J gene is used to complete it. The chain combines TRBV30 with TRBJ1-2; D is undetermined. Germline V gene data show CDR1 as GTSNPN and CDR2 as SVGIG (reference sequence). This CDR3 contains 14 residues. Partial CDR3 DNA: TGTGCCTGGAGTCCCCCGGGGTCCTACAATGAC. The encoded protein is CAWSPPGSYND. The complete CDR3 sequence is CAWSPPGSYNDYTF.

Turning to this clone: The CDR3 goes on 3 residues after the read ends, and that part is filled in from the germline J gene. The chain couples TRBV7-2 to TRBJ2-7; D ambiguous. The CDR3 extends over 13 amino acids. Trimming left V 6 bases short and J 5 bases short, with 14 bases between. Germline V lookup: CDR1 SGHTA, CDR2 FQGNSA. The CDR3: CASRPDTAHEQYF. CDR3 DNA, as far as it was read: TGTGCCAGCAGGCCAGACACCGCGCACGAG.

This clone was observed a handful of times. The read terminates 3 residues ahead of where the CDR3 ends, so the germline J gene completes it. This rearrangement joins TRBV23-1 to TRBJ1-2; D not resolved. TRBV23-1 is given ORF status, its function remaining uncertain. This CDR3 has 15 amino acids. The CDR3 here is CASSHRLRGGNDYTF. CDR3 DNA, as far as it was read: TGCGCCAGCAGTCATCGGCTGCGGGGAGGCAATGAC.

In this sample, this clone turned up a few times. The read stops 3 residues short of the end of the CDR3; the missing end is completed from the germline J gene. Other DNA variants within this sample encode the same CDR3. This rearrangement joins TRBV19 to TRBJ2-7; D is perhaps TRBD2 (5 bases). Germline V CDR1 and CDR2: LNHDA, SQIVND (reference sequence). The CDR3 has 14 residues. V shed 6 bases and J shed 1 base, with 13 bases lying between them. The CDR3 spells CASRITGISYEQYF. CDR3 bases read: TGTGCCAGTAGGATCACGGGGATATCCTACGAG.

This clone was seen a few times. This may be a read error: a much more frequent sequence differs by one nucleotide. The read ends 3 residues shy of where the CDR3 ends; the end is completed using the germline J gene. Within the sample, other DNA sequences also encode this same CDR3. The genes are TRBV30 and TRBJ1-3; TRBD1 might be the D (6 bases). The CDR3 is made up of 14 amino acids. Germline lookup yields CDR1 GTSNPN and CDR2 SVGIG (reference sequence). CDR3 bases read: TGTGCCTGGACAACAGGGAGCTCTGGAAACACA. Protein product: CAWTTGSSGNT. The full-length CDR3 reads as CAWTTGSSGNTIYF.

Many counts were recorded for this clone. The read halts 3 residues ahead of the CDR3 end, with the missing end drawn from the germline J gene. The V gene is TRBV5-6, the J gene TRBJ1-6; D is undetermined. This CDR3 has 12 residues. Germline V gene lookup returns CDR1 SGHDT and CDR2 YYEEEE. V was clipped by 0 bases and J by 10 bases, with 5 bases between them. The chain's CDR3 is CASSLARSPLHF. CDR3 bases read: TGTGCCAGCAGCTTGGCTAGATCACCC.

For this clone: The CDR3 end lies 3 residues beyond the end of the read and is filled in from the germline J gene. The chain couples TRBV19 to TRBJ1-2; D call uncertain. V lost 8 bases, J lost 3 bases, and 16 bases lay in between. Per germline, CDR1 LNHDA and CDR2 SQIVND (reference sequence). There are 14 residues in the CDR3. The CDR3 spells CASGGGPSDYGYTF. The CDR3 bases that were read are TGTGCCAGTGGCGGTGGTCCGTCGGACTATGGC.

This clone came up many times. Read coverage stops 3 residues before the CDR3 terminus; the germline J gene supplies the remainder. The J gene is TRBJ2-5, the V gene TRBV20-1; TRBD1 agrees at 8 bases. The CDR3 consists of 15 residues. J was trimmed by 1 base and V by 0 bases; bases with no gene match: 4. Germline loops: CDR1 DFQATT, CDR2 SNEGSKA (reference sequence). Partial CDR3 DNA: TGCAGTGCTAGAGATGGACAGGGCGCCCAAGAGACC. This sequence encodes CSARDGQGAQET. From start to end, the CDR3 is CSARDGQGAQETQYF.

This clone was seen ten or more times. With the read ending 3 residues before the CDR3 end, the germline J gene is used to fill in that end. The chain carries TRBV2 and TRBJ2-5; 10 bases are shared with TRBD1. The CDR3 is 13 amino acids. Losses at the gene ends were 6 bases for V and 4 bases for J; bases not matched to a gene: 2. Germline V gene sequence: CDR1 SNHLY, CDR2 FYNNEI. The CDR3 bases that were read are TGTGCCAGCAGCAGGGACAGGGGAGAGACC. It specifies CASSRDRGET. The entire CDR3 protein reads CASSRDRGETQYF.

This clone has at least ten counts. The read ends 3 residues shy of where the CDR3 ends; the end is completed using the germline J gene. The sample holds other DNA sequences that translate to the same CDR3. This sequence joins TRBV20-1 and TRBJ2-3; D might be TRBD1 (6 bases). Germline V gene data show CDR1 as DFQATT and CDR2 as SNEGSKA (reference sequence). CDR3 length equals 12 residues. The covered CDR3 bases are TGCAGTGCGAAGGACAGCCAAGAGACG. Protein: CSAKDSQET. The full-length CDR3 reads as CSAKDSQETQYF.

This clone was observed many times. The sequence runs out 3 residues before the end of the CDR3; the remainder is reconstructed from the germline J gene. V gene TRBV7-6 combines with J gene TRBJ2-3; D is undetermined. Between the trimmed V and J ends, which lost 5 bases and 4 bases, there was a span of 10 bases. CDR1 is SGHVS, CDR2 FNYEAQ, per germline. CDR3 length equals 13 residues. The CDR3 loop is CASSGASPDTQYF. CDR3 DNA, as far as it was read: TGTGCCAGCAGCGGAGCGAGCCCAGATACG.

Many counts were recorded for this clone. With the read ending 3 residues before the CDR3 end, the germline J gene is used to fill in that end. V is TRBV5-1 and J is TRBJ2-1; the match to TRBD2 covers 10 bases. Germline CDR1 and CDR2: SGHRS and YFSETQ. This CDR3 is built from 15 residues. V lost 1 base to trimming and J lost 7 bases; unmatched junction nucleotides: 5. CDR3 bases read: TGCGCCAGCAGCTTGAGCGGGGGGGCATTAAATGAG. Translation gives CASSLSGGALNE. The CDR3 in full is CASSLSGGALNEQFF.